The 17 T cell receptor beta chains presented below share a single source sample, sequenced in a study of T-cell memory formation after mild COVID-19. TCRdb re-analysed the 5' RACE reads in MiXCR, keeping a single row per CDR3 protein. This sample yields 250,000 to 400,000 distinct CDR3 sequences, of which roughly 13% are seen a single time; over 20% belongs to the top ten. Sequencing was performed on PBMCs or a T cell subset sorted from them (not recorded which). The receptors were gathered from a man between 18 and 35 years old who had mild COVID-19 (a few samples of this study predate the infection). Cell type and time point are not known.

Only a few counts were recorded for this clonotype. The CDR3 DNA reads as TGTGCCAGCAGTTTGCTCGAAAACTATGGCTACACCTTC. This translates into CASSLLENYGYTF. The V call is TRBV12-3 or TRBV12-4, the J call TRBJ1-2; D is ambiguous. CDR3 size: 13 residues. Trimming pared 3 bases from V and 2 bases from J, leaving 7 bases between.

There are a few counts of this clonotype. The rearrangement joins TRBV11-2 to TRBJ2-3, with 8 bases that match TRBD2. Trimming cost V 1 base and J 6 bases; bases outside gene matches: 12. The CDR3 has 17 residues. Germline V gives CDR1 SGHAT, CDR2 FQNNGV. This CDR3 is CASSLGIHERGRDTQYF. CDR3 coding DNA: TGTGCCAGCAGCTTAGGCATTCATGAGCGGGGGAGGGATACGCAGTATTTT.

Only a few counts were recorded for this clonotype. The chain combines TRBV12-3 or TRBV12-4 with TRBJ2-2; D could derive from TRBD1 or TRBD2 (7 bases each). The ends were cut back, 3 bases at V and 6 bases at J, with 14 bases in the middle. The CDR3 sequence is 15 residues long. The CDR3 DNA is TGTGCCAGCAGTTTGAGCAGGGGGGGAGCCGGGGAGCTGTTTTTT. It translates to CASSLSRGGAGELFF.

The V and J genes are TRBV7-6 and TRBJ2-5; 13 nucleotides align to TRBD2. The junction had 5 bases not matched to a gene; V was cut back by 5 bases and J by 5 bases. This CDR3 comprises 15 residues. Germline CDR1 is SGHVS and CDR2 is FNYEAQ. The CDR3 DNA reads as TGTGCCAGCAGCCGACTAGCGGGGGGAGGTGAGACCCAGTACTTC. Translated: CASSRLAGGGETQYF.

The chain couples TRBV5-1 to TRBJ2-3, with D perhaps given as TRBD1 or TRBD2 (5 bases each). Germline CDR1 is SGHRS and CDR2 is YFSETQ. V was trimmed by 10 bases and J by 0 bases, leaving 9 bases between them. There are 12 residues in the CDR3. The CDR3 loop is CASRESTDTQYF. CDR3 nucleotides: TGCGCCTCCAGGGAGAGCACAGATACGCAGTATTTT.

V and J are TRBV20-1 and TRBJ1-2; the D is unclear. V was pared by 0 bases and J by 9 bases, with 14 bases between. The CDR3 covers 13 residues. Per the germline V gene, CDR1 is DFQATT and CDR2 is SNEGSKA (reference sequence). The CDR3: CSARDPGDSSYTF. DNA of the CDR3: TGCAGTGCTAGAGATCCCGGTGATTCAAGCTACACCTTC.

This clonotype was counted many times. This rearrangement joins TRBV11-2 to TRBJ1-5; D gene uncertain. The V end lost 1 base, the J end lost 2 bases, and 6 bases lay between the germline ends. In germline, CDR1 is SGHAT, CDR2 FQNNGV. This CDR3 is 14 amino acids long. The CDR3 region has the DNA TGTGCCAGCAGCTTAGTCTCTGGCAATCAGCCCCAGCATTTT. As protein: CASSLVSGNQPQHF.

The table lists this clonotype with many counts. The chain recombines TRBV5-1 with TRBJ2-7; possible D gene TRBD1, 6 bases. In germline, CDR1 is SGHRS, CDR2 YFSETQ. V dropped 2 bases and J dropped 7 bases, with 19 bases sitting between them. The CDR3 runs 15 residues. The CDR3 is CASSFSWTAPDEQYF. The CDR3 nucleotides read TGCGCCAGCAGCTTTTCGTGGACAGCTCCAGATGAGCAGTACTTC. Drawing the rest from reference TRBV5-1 and TRBJ2-7, the complete variable domain is KAGVTQTPRYLIKTRGQQVTLSCSPISGHRSVSWYQQTPGQGLQFLFEYFSETQRNKGNFPGRFSGRQFSNSRSEMNVSTLELGDSALYLCASSFSWTAPDEQYFGPGTRLTVT.

CDR3 sequence reads: CASSQVTGGQAFF. The CDR3 nucleotides are TGTGCCAGCAGCCAGGTTACGGGGGGCCAAGCTTTCTTT. V is TRBV7-3 and J is TRBJ1-1, with D maybe TRBD1 (6 bases). CDR3 size: 13 residues. Germline lookup yields CDR1 SGHTA and CDR2 FQGTGA. V was pared by 5 bases and J by 9 bases, with 16 bases between.

The chain combines TRBV12-3 or TRBV12-4 with TRBJ1-5; 8 nucleotides match TRBD1. The CDR3 loop spans 14 amino acids. V lost 6 bases, J lost 3 bases, and 4 bases stayed unmatched. The DNA for the CDR3 is TGTGCCAGCAGGGGGACAGGAGACAATCAGCCCCAGCATTTT. This sequence encodes CASRGTGDNQPQHF.

The table lists this clonotype with many counts. The genes are TRBV5-1 and TRBJ2-2; D ambiguous. The V gene lost 0 bases and the J gene lost 4 bases, with 7 bases spanning the gap. Per the germline V gene, CDR1 is SGHRS and CDR2 is YFSETQ. The CDR3 covers 14 residues. CDR3 amino acids: CASSLDSGTGELFF. CDR3 coding DNA: TGCGCCAGCAGCTTGGATAGTGGCACCGGGGAGCTGTTTTTT.

V gene TRBV12-3 or TRBV12-4 combines with J gene TRBJ1-5, with D unclear. CDR3 length: 15 residues. V dropped 5 bases and J dropped 2 bases, with 13 bases sitting between them. For the CDR3, the DNA is TGTGCCAGCAGTCGGGTTATGGAAGGCAATCAGCCCCAGCATTTT. It encodes CASSRVMEGNQPQHF.

V and J are TRBV6-5 and TRBJ1-4, with D possibly being TRBD1 (6 bases). V lost 0 bases and J 7 bases, leaving 24 bases between the germline ends. The germline gives CDR1 MNHEY, CDR2 SVGAGI. CDR3 length: 19 residues. The CDR3 spells CASSYSPQGVSTVGEKLFF. The DNA for the CDR3 is TGTGCCAGCAGTTACTCACCACAGGGCGTCTCAACTGTAGGTGAAAAACTGTTTTTT.

This clonotype was detected a few times. The chain employs TRBV7-9 and TRBJ1-5; 7 bases line up with TRBD1. V gave up 1 base and J gave up 5 bases; unmatched junction bases: 11. Germline V gene data show CDR1 as SEHNR and CDR2 as FQNEAQ (reference sequence). The CDR3 is 17 residues long. Here the CDR3 reads CASSLGQGGDVDQPQHF. The DNA of the CDR3 is TGTGCCAGCAGCTTAGGTCAGGGGGGGGATGTGGATCAGCCCCAGCATTTT.

The table lists this clonotype with a few counts. CDR3 residues: CASSLGQGADTGELFF. The CDR3 DNA reads as TGCGCCAGCAGCTTGGGACAGGGAGCCGACACCGGGGAGCTGTTTTTT. The J gene is TRBJ2-2, the V gene TRBV5-1; 7 bases fit TRBD1. V lost 0 bases to trimming and J lost 3 bases; unmatched junction nucleotides: 5. The CDR3 totals 16 residues. Germline values: CDR1 SGHRS, CDR2 YFSETQ. The whole variable domain, remainder taken from reference TRBV5-1 and TRBJ2-2, is KAGVTQTPRYLIKTRGQQVTLSCSPISGHRSVSWYQQTPGQGLQFLFEYFSETQRNKGNFPGRFSGRQFSNSRSEMNVSTLELGDSALYLCASSLGQGADTGELFFGEGSRLTVL.

The sample holds a few counts of this clonotype. The V gene is TRBV10-3, the J gene TRBJ1-2, with 7 bases aligning to TRBD1. The V gene's germline CDR1 is ENHRY and CDR2 SYGVKD. The CDR3 totals 13 residues. With 7 bases clipped from V and 7 bases from J, the junction kept 9 bases outside the gene matches. The CDR3 sequence is CAITVEAGGGYTF. CDR3 in DNA: TGTGCCATCACCGTGGAGGCAGGGGGTGGCTACACCTTC.

This clonotype was recorded many times. The chain carries TRBV29-1 and TRBJ2-3; 11 positions agree with TRBD2. After removal of 6 bases from V and 2 bases from J, the junction contained 10 bases not matched to a gene. Germline CDR1 and CDR2: SQVTM and ANQGSEA. CDR3 length equals 16 residues. The CDR3 is CSVSRLAGMITDTQYF. The CDR3 DNA is TGCAGCGTATCAAGACTAGCGGGGATGATCACAGATACGCAGTATTTT.